The 22 T cell receptor beta chains reported below all come from one sample, sequenced in a study of blood T cell repertoires in COVID-19. The assay was immunoSEQ multiplex PCR, and TCRdb's table has in-frame clones only and misses some. The sample consists of under 250,000 clones, 70% to 85% of them appearing once. The material sequenced was PBMCs or T cells enriched from blood (not recorded which). The receptors originated from a woman aged 60-75 years who had recovered from COVID-19.

J is TRBJ1-1 and V is TRBV6-5; D remains ambiguous. The CDR3 contains 14 residues. The germline V gene has CDR1 MNHEY and CDR2 SVGAGI. The ends were cut back, 3 bases at V and 1 base at J, with 9 bases in the middle. The CDR3 here is CASSYVQANTEAFF. In nucleotides, the CDR3 is TGTGCCAGCAGTTATGTCCAGGCGAACACTGAAGCTTTCTTT.

This chain uses TRBV2 with TRBJ2-5, with a possible D match to TRBD2 (6 bases). The CDR3 length is 16 residues. Germline V gene sequence: CDR1 SNHLY, CDR2 FYNNEI. The V end lost 5 bases, the J end lost 2 bases, and 18 bases lay between the germline ends. The CDR3 sequence is CASSIRPGGLQETQYF. CDR3 nucleotide sequence: TGTGCCAGCAGTATCCGGCCCGGTGGACTACAAGAGACCCAGTACTTC.

This chain links TRBV7-2 with TRBJ2-3; the D gene is possibly TRBD2 (5 bases). Germline CDR1 is SGHTA and CDR2 is FQGNSA. Trimming pared 5 bases from V and 6 bases from J, leaving 18 bases between. This CDR3 has 15 residues. The CDR3 region is CASSPASSFTDTQYF. CDR3 bases: TGTGCCAGCAGCCCCGCCTCTAGCTTCACGGATACGCAGTATTTT. Full variable domain (rest looked up from reference TRBV7-2 and TRBJ2-3): GAGVSQSPSNKVTEKGKDVELRCDPISGHTALYWYRQSLGQGLEFLIYFQGNSAPDKSGLPSDRFSAERTGGSVSTLTIQRTQQEDSAVYLCASSPASSFTDTQYFGPGTRLTVL.

The CDR3 sequence: CASSPPNYEETQYF. The CDR3 nucleotides read TGTGCCAGCTCACCACCAAACTACGAAGAGACCCAGTACTTC. The genes are TRBV18 and TRBJ2-5; D not resolved. The germline V and J ends were trimmed by 0 bases and 3 bases, with 8 bases remaining between them. This CDR3 spans 14 amino acids. Germline V gene data show CDR1 as KGHSH and CDR2 as LQKENI.

The chain couples TRBV5-6 to TRBJ1-4; TRBD1 matches 10 bases. Trimming took 0 bases from V and 8 from J; bases not matched to a gene: 4. CDR3 size: 15 residues. Germline V lookup: CDR1 SGHDT, CDR2 YYEEEE. CDR3 nucleotide sequence: TGTGCCAGCAGCTTGGAAGCGACAGGGGGCGAAAAACTGTTTTTT. This gives the protein CASSLEATGGEKLFF. Full variable domain (outside the CDR3, taken from reference TRBV5-6 and TRBJ1-4): DAGVTQSPTHLIKTRGQQVTLRCSPKSGHDTVSWYQQALGQGPQFIFQYYEEEERQRGNFPDRFSGHQFPNYSSELNVNALLLGDSALYLCASSLEATGGEKLFFGSGTQLSVL.

This chain connects TRBV18 to TRBJ2-1; TRBD1 matches 8 bases. The CDR3 has 15 amino acids. CDR1 is KGHSH and CDR2 is LQKENI in the germline V gene. The V and J ends lost 3 bases and 15 bases, in that order; junction bases with no gene match: 16. The CDR3 nucleotides are TGTGCCAGCTCACCGAACGGACAGGGAGGACTACGTCCGTTCTTC. Residues: CASSPNGQGGLRPFF.

The V gene is TRBV5-1, the J gene TRBJ1-2, with D possibly matching TRBD1 (6 bases). CDR3 length: 11 residues. The germline V gene has CDR1 SGHRS and CDR2 YFSETQ. Trimming removed 4 bases from V and 7 bases from J, with 8 bases in between. Written as DNA, the CDR3 is TGCGCCAGCAGCAGGGACATTGGCTACACCTTC. It yields the protein CASSRDIGYTF.

The chain employs TRBV4-1 and TRBJ1-1; TRBD1 aligns across 7 bases. The CDR3 loop spans 15 amino acids. The trim removed 4 bases at V and 2 bases at J, leaving 7 bases unmatched. The germline V gene has CDR1 MGHRA and CDR2 YSYEKL. This CDR3 reads CASSLRQGPNTEAFF. The CDR3 DNA reads TGCGCCAGCAGCCTAAGACAGGGCCCCAACACTGAAGCTTTCTTT.

The CDR3 coding sequence is TGTGCCAGCAGCCCCCGGAGATATGGCTACACCTTC. It is translated as CASSPRRYGYTF. This chain uses TRBV13 with TRBJ1-2; no clear D. The CDR3 extends over 12 amino acids. CDR1 and CDR2 from the germline V gene are PRHDT and FYEKMQ (reference sequence). V gave up 5 bases and J gave up 5 bases, with 9 bases separating them.

V and J are TRBV11-2 and TRBJ1-5; D gene uncertain. V dropped 4 bases and J dropped 10 bases, with 17 bases sitting between them. This CDR3 contains 14 residues. Germline-derived CDR1 and CDR2 are SGHAT and FQNNGV. Here the CDR3 reads CASSYGSDSSPQHF. In nucleotides, the CDR3 is TGTGCCAGCAGCTACGGGAGTGACTCCTCTCCCCAGCATTTT.

The chain recombines TRBV2 with TRBJ2-7, with 9 bases fitting TRBD2. Per germline, CDR1 SNHLY and CDR2 FYNNEI. The CDR3 loop spans 13 amino acids. V lost 10 bases, J lost 3 bases, and 7 bases stayed unmatched. The CDR3 reads CATAGGYIYEQYF. In DNA form, the CDR3 reads TGTGCCACGGCGGGGGGGTATATCTACGAGCAGTACTTC.

Turning to this clone: Possible read error: a much larger clone is one base away. The chain joins TRBV6-4 to TRBJ1-1, with D maybe TRBD1 (6 bases). This CDR3 has 13 amino acids. Germline CDR1 and CDR2: MRHNA and SNTAGT. Trimming cost V 5 bases and J 5 bases, with 12 bases left between them. The CDR3 nucleotides are TGTGCCAGCAGTTTCACAGGGAATACTGAAGCTTTCTTT. It yields the protein CASSFTGNTEAFF.

The V gene is TRBV25-1, the J gene TRBJ2-1; D is possibly TRBD2 (6 bases). CDR3 length: 14 residues. Trimming left V 8 bases short and J 0 bases short, with 11 bases between. CDR1 is MGHDK and CDR2 is SYGVNS in the germline V gene. The CDR3 coding sequence is TGTGCCAGCCATGGACTAAGCTCCTACAATGAGCAGTTCTTC. Residues: CASHGLSSYNEQFF.

The chain couples TRBV7-2 to TRBJ1-2; TRBD1 matches at 9 bases. Trimming removed 3 bases from V and 4 bases from J; junction bases left unmatched: 3. Germline CDR1 reads SGHTA; CDR2 reads FQGNSA. CDR3 length: 14 amino acids. CDR3 amino acids: CASSFGQGSYGYTF. The CDR3 coding sequence is TGTGCCAGCAGCTTTGGACAGGGGTCCTATGGCTACACCTTC.

The chain has TRBV23-1 and TRBJ1-1; D gene ambiguous. TRBV23-1 is an ORF for which the function is uncertain. This CDR3 has 18 residues. V was cut by 0 bases and J by 0 bases, with 17 bases left in between. CDR3 coding DNA: TGCGCCAGCAGTCAATCCCGGTCGACTCCCGGGATGAACACTGAAGCTTTCTTT. The encoded protein is CASSQSRSTPGMNTEAFF.

The chain has TRBV4-2 and TRBJ2-1, with 8 bases identical to TRBD2. CDR1 LGHNA and CDR2 YNFKEQ come from the germline V gene. J was trimmed by 4 bases and V by 2 bases; bases with no gene match: 10. There are 17 residues in the CDR3. CDR3 loop: CASSQNVDAGGYNEQFF. The CDR3 DNA is TGTGCCAGCAGCCAAAACGTAGACGCGGGAGGATACAATGAGCAGTTCTTC.

The CDR3 nucleotides read TGCGCCAGCAGCTTAGAGGGACAGGTTACAGATACGCAGTATTTT. Translating gives CASSLEGQVTDTQYF. V usage is TRBV5-1 and J usage is TRBJ2-3; TRBD1 agrees at 8 bases. From germline, CDR1 is SGHRS and CDR2 YFSETQ. This CDR3 region has 15 residues. Losses at the gene ends were 2 bases for V and 3 bases for J; bases not matched to a gene: 5.

The J gene is TRBJ1-2, the V gene TRBV19; 7 bases align to TRBD1. CDR1 LNHDA and CDR2 SQIVND come from the germline V gene (reference sequence). V lost 3 bases and J lost 4; bases outside the gene matches: 8. CDR3 size: 15 residues. CDR3 loop: CASSMERGGGYGYTF. The CDR3, as DNA: TGTGCCAGTAGTATGGAGCGAGGGGGCGGCTATGGCTACACCTTC. Full variable domain (outside the CDR3, taken from reference TRBV19 and TRBJ1-2): DGGITQSPKYLFRKEGQNVTLSCEQNLNHDAMYWYRQDPGQGLRLIYYSQIVNDFQKGDIAEGYSVSREKKESFPLTVTSAQKNPTAFYLCASSMERGGGYGYTFGSGTRLTVV.

The chain has TRBV2 and TRBJ1-5; D remains unclear. V dropped 6 bases and J dropped 0 bases, with 9 bases sitting between them. CDR1 and CDR2 (germline): SNHLY, FYNNEI. The CDR3 sequence is 14 residues long. The CDR3, as DNA: TGTGCCAGCAGCCAGGCGTTTAGCAATCAGCCCCAGCATTTT. This codes for CASSQAFSNQPQHF.

The V and J genes are TRBV29-1 and TRBJ1-1; weak D call: TRBD1 (6 bases). V lost 5 bases and J lost 1, with 8 bases in between. Germline CDR1 is SQVTM and CDR2 is ANQGSEA. This CDR3 comprises 12 residues. The CDR3: CSVLDRNTEAFF. For the CDR3, the DNA is TGCAGCGTTTTGGACAGGAACACTGAAGCTTTCTTT. The whole variable domain, remainder taken from reference TRBV29-1 and TRBJ1-1, is SAVISQKPSRDICQRGTSLTIQCQVDSQVTMMFWYRQQPGQSLTLIATANQGSEATYESGFVIDKFPISRPNLTFSTLTVSNMSPEDSSIYLCSVLDRNTEAFFGQGTRLTVV.

This rearrangement joins TRBV10-1 to TRBJ1-3; D may be TRBD1 (6 bases). V was shortened by 7 bases and J by 0 bases, with 13 bases between the two germline ends. The CDR3 totals 15 residues. The germline V gene encodes CDR1 WNHNN and CDR2 SYGVQD (reference sequence). For the CDR3, the DNA is TGCGCCAGCACCCGGGGGGCCGGCTCTGGAAACACCATATATTTT. Amino acids: CASTRGAGSGNTIYF.

V usage is TRBV5-1 and J usage is TRBJ2-1; 13 bases are a match to TRBD2. The CDR3 spans 16 residues. J gave up 8 bases and V 0 bases, and 5 bases lay outside the gene matches. CDR1 is SGHRS and CDR2 is YFSETQ in the germline V gene. The CDR3: CASSLGTSGSSDEQFF. In DNA, the CDR3 is TGCGCCAGCAGCTTGGGGACTAGCGGGAGTTCGGATGAGCAGTTCTTC.